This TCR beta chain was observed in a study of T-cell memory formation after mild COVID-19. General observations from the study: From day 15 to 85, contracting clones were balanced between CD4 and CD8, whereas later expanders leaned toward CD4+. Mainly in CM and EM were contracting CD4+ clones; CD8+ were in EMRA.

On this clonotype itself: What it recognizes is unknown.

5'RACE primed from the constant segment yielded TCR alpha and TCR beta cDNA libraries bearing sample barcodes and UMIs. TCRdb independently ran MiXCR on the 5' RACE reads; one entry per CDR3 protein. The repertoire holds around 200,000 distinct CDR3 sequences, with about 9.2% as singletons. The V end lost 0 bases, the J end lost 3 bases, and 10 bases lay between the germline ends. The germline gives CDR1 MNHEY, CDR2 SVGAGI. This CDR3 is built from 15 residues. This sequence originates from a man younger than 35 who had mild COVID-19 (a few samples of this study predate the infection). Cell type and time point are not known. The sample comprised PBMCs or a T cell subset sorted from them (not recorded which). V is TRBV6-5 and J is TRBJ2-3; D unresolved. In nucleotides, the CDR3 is TGTGCCAGCAGTTACTCCCAGCTTTCAACAGATACGCAGTATTTT. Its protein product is CASSYSQLSTDTQYF.